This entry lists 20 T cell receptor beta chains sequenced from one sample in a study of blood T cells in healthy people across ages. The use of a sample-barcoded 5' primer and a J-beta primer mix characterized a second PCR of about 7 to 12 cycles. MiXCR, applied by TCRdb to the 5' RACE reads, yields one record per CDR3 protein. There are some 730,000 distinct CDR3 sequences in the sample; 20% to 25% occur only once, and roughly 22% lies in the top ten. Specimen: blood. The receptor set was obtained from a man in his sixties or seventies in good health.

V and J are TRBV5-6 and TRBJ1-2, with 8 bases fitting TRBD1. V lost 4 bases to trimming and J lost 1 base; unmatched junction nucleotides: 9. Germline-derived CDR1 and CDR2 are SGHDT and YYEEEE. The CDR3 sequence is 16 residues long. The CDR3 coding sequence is TGTGCCAGCAGCGCCGGGGACAGGCCACTTAACTATGGCTACACCTTC. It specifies CASSAGDRPLNYGYTF.

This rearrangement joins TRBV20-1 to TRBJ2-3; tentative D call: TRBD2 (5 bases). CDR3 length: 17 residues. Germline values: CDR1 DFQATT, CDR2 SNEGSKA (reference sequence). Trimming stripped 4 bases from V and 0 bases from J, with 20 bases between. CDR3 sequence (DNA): TGCAGTGCTATCCTCATGATGGGAGTAGCAAGCACAGATACGCAGTATTTT. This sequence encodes CSAILMMGVASTDTQYF.

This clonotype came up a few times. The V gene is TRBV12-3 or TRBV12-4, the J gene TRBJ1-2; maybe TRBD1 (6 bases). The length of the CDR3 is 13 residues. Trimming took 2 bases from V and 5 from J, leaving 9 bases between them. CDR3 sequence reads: CASSLRDTYGYTF. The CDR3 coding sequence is TGTGCCAGCAGTTTACGGGACACTTATGGCTACACCTTC.

The CDR3 sequence is CSASGGESETQYF. Written as DNA, the CDR3 is TGCAGTGCTAGTGGGGGGGAGTCGGAGACCCAGTACTTC. The V gene is TRBV20-1, the J gene TRBJ2-7; 7 bases fit TRBD2. Gene TRBJ2-5 matches the end of the DNA better, so the J call may be wrong. This CDR3 has 13 amino acids. CDR1 is DFQATT, CDR2 SNEGSKA, per germline (reference sequence).

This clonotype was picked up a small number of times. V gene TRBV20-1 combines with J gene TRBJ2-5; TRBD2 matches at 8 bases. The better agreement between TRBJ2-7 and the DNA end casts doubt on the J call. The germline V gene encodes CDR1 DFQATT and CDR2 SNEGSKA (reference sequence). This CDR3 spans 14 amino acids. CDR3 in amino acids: CSAPKSGGTYEQYF. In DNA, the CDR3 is TGCAGTGCCCCGAAGAGCGGGGGCACCTACGAGCAGTACTTC.

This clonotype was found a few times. The CDR3 region has the DNA TGCAGTGCAACGGGCCCTTACTACGAGCAGTACTTC. It specifies CSATGPYYEQYF. The chain couples TRBV20-1 to TRBJ2-5; D is undetermined. The last part of the DNA fits TRBJ2-7 better; the J call may be wrong. CDR3 length equals 12 residues. Germline V gives CDR1 DFQATT, CDR2 SNEGSKA (reference sequence).

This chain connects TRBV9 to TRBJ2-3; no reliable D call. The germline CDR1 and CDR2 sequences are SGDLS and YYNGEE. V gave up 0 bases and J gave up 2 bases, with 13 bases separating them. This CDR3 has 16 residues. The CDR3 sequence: CASSVDLARDTDTQYF. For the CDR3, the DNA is TGTGCCAGCAGCGTAGATTTGGCAAGGGACACAGATACGCAGTATTTT.

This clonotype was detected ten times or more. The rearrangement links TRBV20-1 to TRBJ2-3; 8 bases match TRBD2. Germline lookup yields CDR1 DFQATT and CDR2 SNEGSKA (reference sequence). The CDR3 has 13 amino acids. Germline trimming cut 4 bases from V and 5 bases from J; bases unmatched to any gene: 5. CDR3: CSATGLAIDTQYF. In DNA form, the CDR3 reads TGCAGTGCTACTGGACTAGCCATAGATACGCAGTATTTT.

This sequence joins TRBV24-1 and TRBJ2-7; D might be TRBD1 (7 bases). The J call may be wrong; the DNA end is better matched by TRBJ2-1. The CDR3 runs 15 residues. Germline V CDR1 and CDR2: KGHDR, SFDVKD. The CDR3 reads CATSEPTGNRGEQFF. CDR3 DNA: TGTGCCACCAGTGAACCGACAGGGAACCGGGGGGAGCAGTTCTTC.

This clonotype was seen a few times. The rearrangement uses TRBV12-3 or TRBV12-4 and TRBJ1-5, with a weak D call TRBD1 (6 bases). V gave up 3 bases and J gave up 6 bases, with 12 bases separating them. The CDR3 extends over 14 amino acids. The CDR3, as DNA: TGTGCCAGCAGTTTCTCGACAGGTAGTCAGCCCCAGCATTTT. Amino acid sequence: CASSFSTGSQPQHF.

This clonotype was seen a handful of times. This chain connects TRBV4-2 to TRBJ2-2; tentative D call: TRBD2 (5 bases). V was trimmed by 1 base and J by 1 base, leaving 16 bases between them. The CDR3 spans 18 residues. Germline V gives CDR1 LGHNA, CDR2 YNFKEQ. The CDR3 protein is CASSQGSGGSLNTGELFF. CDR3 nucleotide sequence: TGTGCCAGCAGCCAAGGTTCGGGCGGGTCCTTGAACACCGGGGAGCTGTTTTTT.

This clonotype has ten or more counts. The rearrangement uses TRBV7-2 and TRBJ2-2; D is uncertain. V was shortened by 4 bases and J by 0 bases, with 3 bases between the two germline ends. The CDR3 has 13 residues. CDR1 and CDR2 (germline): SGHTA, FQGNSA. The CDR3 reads CASSYTNTGELFF. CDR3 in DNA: TGTGCCAGCAGCTATACGAACACCGGGGAGCTGTTTTTT.

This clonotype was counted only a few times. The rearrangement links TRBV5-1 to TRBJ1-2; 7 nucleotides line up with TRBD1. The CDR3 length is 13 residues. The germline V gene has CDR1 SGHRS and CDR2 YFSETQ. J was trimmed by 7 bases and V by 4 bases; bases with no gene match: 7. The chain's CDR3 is CASSNDRVTGYTF. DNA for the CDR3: TGCGCCAGCAGCAATGACAGGGTAACTGGCTACACCTTC.

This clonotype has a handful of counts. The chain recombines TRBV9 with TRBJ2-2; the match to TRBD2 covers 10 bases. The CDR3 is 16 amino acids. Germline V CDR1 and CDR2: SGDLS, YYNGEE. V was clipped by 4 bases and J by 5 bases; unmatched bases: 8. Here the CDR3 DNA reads TGTGCCAGCAGCCCCATCCTAGCGGGAGCTACCGGGGAGCTGTTTTTT. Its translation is CASSPILAGATGELFF.

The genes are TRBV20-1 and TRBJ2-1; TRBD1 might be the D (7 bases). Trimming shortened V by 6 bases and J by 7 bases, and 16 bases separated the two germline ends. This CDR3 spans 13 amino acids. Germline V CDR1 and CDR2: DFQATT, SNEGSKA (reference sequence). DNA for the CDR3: TGCAGTGCGGGTCAGGGGGGCATGAATGAGCAGTTCTTC. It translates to CSAGQGGMNEQFF.

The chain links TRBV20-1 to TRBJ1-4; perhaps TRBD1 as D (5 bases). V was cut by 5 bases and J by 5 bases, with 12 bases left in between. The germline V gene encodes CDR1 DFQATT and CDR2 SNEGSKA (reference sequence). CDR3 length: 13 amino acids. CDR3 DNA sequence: TGCAGTGCTGAACGGGGCTCGAATGAAAAACTGTTTTTT. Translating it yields CSAERGSNEKLFF.

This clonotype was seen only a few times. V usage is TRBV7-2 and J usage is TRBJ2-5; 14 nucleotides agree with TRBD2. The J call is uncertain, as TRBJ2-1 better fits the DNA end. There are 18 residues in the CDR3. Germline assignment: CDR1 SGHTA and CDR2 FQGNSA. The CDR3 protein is CASSLNVGLAGAGNEQFF. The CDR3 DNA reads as TGTGCCAGCAGCTTAAACGTGGGACTAGCGGGAGCAGGCAATGAGCAGTTCTTC.

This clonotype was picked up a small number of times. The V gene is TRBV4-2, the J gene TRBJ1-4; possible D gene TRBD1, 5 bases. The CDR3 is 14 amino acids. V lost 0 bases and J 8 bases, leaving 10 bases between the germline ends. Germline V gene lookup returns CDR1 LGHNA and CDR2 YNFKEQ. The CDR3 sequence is CASSQDQGEEKLFF. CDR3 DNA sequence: TGTGCCAGCAGCCAAGACCAGGGAGAGGAAAAACTGTTTTTT.

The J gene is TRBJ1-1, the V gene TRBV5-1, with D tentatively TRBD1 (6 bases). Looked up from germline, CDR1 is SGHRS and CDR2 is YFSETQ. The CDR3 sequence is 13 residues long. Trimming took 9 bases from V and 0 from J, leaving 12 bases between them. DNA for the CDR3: TGCGCCACCAGAGCAGGGGTGAACACTGAAGCTTTCTTT. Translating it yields CATRAGVNTEAFF.

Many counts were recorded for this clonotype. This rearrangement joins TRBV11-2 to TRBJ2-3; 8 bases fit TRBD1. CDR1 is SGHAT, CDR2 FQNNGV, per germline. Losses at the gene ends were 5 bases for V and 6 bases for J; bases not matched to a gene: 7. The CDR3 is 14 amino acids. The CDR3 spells CASSLDRGPDTQYF. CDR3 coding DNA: TGTGCCAGCAGCCTCGACAGGGGTCCCGATACGCAGTATTTT.